This T cell receptor beta chain was profiled in a study of T-cell reconstitution after alpha-beta-depleted transplantation in children. In this sample, this clonotype turned up many times. Its antigen is not identified. Overall study findings and caveats: Reports say that about two months after transplant, the alpha-beta T cells came out of several hundred graft clones that had expanded. One year after transplant, T-cell counts and diversity came mostly from newly produced T cells.

As it was prepared, the TCRbeta library received unique molecular identifiers. TCRdb analysed the PCR reads with MiXCR anew, one entry per CDR3 protein. The data hold more than 400,000 distinct CDR3 sequences, with about an eighth observed a single time. The CDR3 covers 15 residues. Trimming took 0 bases from V and 8 from J; bases not matched to a gene: 7. In germline, CDR1 is SGHKS, CDR2 YYEKEE (reference sequence). This clonotype was sampled from a female patient aged 2-9 years who had a stem cell transplant for aplastic anemia, so the T cells may come from the graft donor. The gene calls are TRBV5-5 and TRBJ2-1, with 8 bases aligning to TRBD2. The material sequenced was PBMCs, mostly from graft donor cells, taken 180 days after TCRalphabeta/CD19-depleted stem cell transplant. CDR3 sequence reads: CASSLGSGGPYEQFF. The CDR3 DNA reads TGTGCCAGCAGCTTGGGGTCGGGAGGGCCATATGAGCAGTTCTTC. Looking up the rest from reference TRBV5-5 and TRBJ2-1 gives the full variable domain: DAGVTQSPTHLIKTRGQQVTLRCSPISGHKSVSWYQQVLGQGPQFIFQYYEKEERGRGNFPDRFSARQFPNYSSELNVNALLLGDSALYLCASSLGSGGPYEQFFGPGTRLTVL.